This passage covers 27 T cell receptor beta chains from one sample sequenced in a study of cytomegalovirus exposure and HLA in healthy donors. Researchers ran the PCR with 60 Vbeta and 13 Jbeta primers. Generated by immunoSEQ multiplex PCR, the TCRdb table keeps only in-frame clones and is missing some. The sample yields fewer than 180,000 clones, under 75% seen once. The sequencing input was PBMCs. The receptors come from a woman aged 60-70 years in good health and CMV-seropositive.

The V gene is TRBV7-2, the J gene TRBJ2-5; 8 nucleotides agree with TRBD1. Germline-derived CDR1 and CDR2 are SGHTA and FQGNSA. The CDR3 has 15 residues. The ends lost 0 bases at V and 5 bases at J; junction bases unmatched: 5. This chain's CDR3 is CASSLAQGAWETQYF. Here the CDR3 DNA reads TGTGCCAGCAGCTTAGCCCAGGGGGCCTGGGAGACCCAGTACTTC.

The chain combines TRBV11-1 with TRBJ2-5; D remains unclear. Trimming left V 3 bases short and J 1 base short, with 9 bases between. Germline CDR1 SGHAT, CDR2 FQDESV (reference sequence). The CDR3 sequence is 14 residues long. The CDR3 sequence: CASSFEVGQETQYF. Written as DNA, the CDR3 is TGTGCCAGCAGCTTTGAGGTGGGCCAAGAGACCCAGTACTTC.

In its sample, this clone was seen once. The rearrangement links TRBV14 to TRBJ2-3; TRBD2 aligns across 7 bases. This CDR3 has 17 residues. Unmatched junction bases numbered 6, after V lost 0 bases and J lost 0 bases. CDR1 is SGHDN, CDR2 FVKESK, per germline. CDR3 DNA sequence: TGTGCCAGCAGCCAAGATCGGGGTAGCGGGAGCACAGATACGCAGTATTTT. Its translation: CASSQDRGSGSTDTQYF.

The CDR3 coding sequence is TGTGCCAGCAGTTCGACTAGCGGGAATGAGCAGTTCTTC. Translating gives CASSSTSGNEQFF. This chain links TRBV27 with TRBJ2-1, with 10 bases lining up with TRBD2. This CDR3 is built from 13 residues. With V trimmed by 4 bases and J by 7 bases, 1 base remained unmatched. Germline V lookup: CDR1 MNHEY, CDR2 SMNVEV (reference sequence).

This clone was detected only a few times. This chain joins TRBV6-1 and TRBJ1-4; D gene ambiguous. The germline V and J ends were trimmed by 8 bases and 8 bases, with 12 bases remaining between them. Germline lookup yields CDR1 MNHNS and CDR2 SASEGT. The CDR3 spans 12 residues. CDR3 bases: TGTGCCAGCCTGCAGGAAGACGAAAAACTGTTTTTT. It specifies CASLQEDEKLFF.

Turning to this clone: Within the sample, other DNA sequences also encode this same CDR3. V gene TRBV28 combines with J gene TRBJ1-1, with D possibly being TRBD1 (5 bases). The germline V gene encodes CDR1 MDHEN and CDR2 SYDVKM. This CDR3 spans 13 amino acids. The V gene lost 1 base and the J gene lost 5 bases, with 8 bases spanning the gap. The CDR3 region is CASSLLGGTEAFF. CDR3 nucleotides: TGTGCCAGCAGTTTATTGGGGGGGACTGAAGCTTTCTTT. The complete variable domain, with remaining parts taken from reference TRBV28 and TRBJ1-1, reads DVKVTQSSRYLVKRTGEKVFLECVQDMDHENMFWYRQDPGLGLRLIYFSYDVKMKEKGDIPEGYSVSREKKERFSLILESASTNQTSMYLCASSLLGGTEAFFGQGTRLTVV.

The chain has TRBV5-1 and TRBJ2-5; possibly TRBD2 for D (5 bases). Germline V CDR1 and CDR2: SGHRS, YFSETQ. Trimming removed 5 bases at V and 4 bases at J, with 12 bases between. The CDR3 runs to 13 residues. CDR3 coding DNA: TGCGCCAGCAGTCCCGCGGGCGGAGAGACCCAGTACTTC. The encoded protein is CASSPAGGETQYF. The complete variable domain, with remaining parts taken from reference TRBV5-1 and TRBJ2-5, reads KAGVTQTPRYLIKTRGQQVTLSCSPISGHRSVSWYQQTPGQGLQFLFEYFSETQRNKGNFPGRFSGRQFSNSRSEMNVSTLELGDSALYLCASSPAGGETQYFGPGTRLLVL.

This sequence joins TRBV29-1 and TRBJ2-1; TRBD1 aligns across 8 bases. Germline V gene sequence: CDR1 SQVTM, CDR2 ANQGSEA. J was trimmed by 7 bases and V by 1 base; bases with no gene match: 9. The CDR3 length is 15 residues. CDR3 bases: TGCAGCGTTGAAGGGGGGCTCAGGGGGCGGAATGAGCAGTTCTTC. This translates into CSVEGGLRGRNEQFF.

The CDR3, as DNA: TGTGCCACCAGCAGAGATCGACAGACCTACAATGAGCAGTTCTTC. Its protein is CATSRDRQTYNEQFF. The chain carries TRBV15 and TRBJ2-1; possible D gene TRBD1, 5 bases. This CDR3 has 15 residues. Trimming took 0 bases from V and 2 from J, leaving 8 bases between them. Germline CDR1 and CDR2: LNHNV and YYDKDF (reference sequence).

The rearrangement links TRBV10-3 to TRBJ2-7; the match to TRBD2 covers 7 bases. The germline V gene has CDR1 ENHRY and CDR2 SYGVKD. V dropped 7 bases and J dropped 6; count of bases not matched to a gene: 12. The CDR3 sequence is 14 residues long. The chain's CDR3 is CAITNSGGSGEQYF. The CDR3 DNA reads TGTGCCATCACTAATTCGGGGGGTTCAGGCGAGCAGTACTTC.

The V gene is TRBV4-3, the J gene TRBJ2-1; 9 bases match TRBD2. CDR1 is LGHNA, CDR2 YSLEER, per germline. The CDR3 length is 18 residues. V lost 1 base to trimming and J lost 0 bases; unmatched junction nucleotides: 7. The CDR3 region is CASSQVLREGISYNEQFF. The CDR3 DNA reads as TGCGCCAGCAGCCAAGTTTTGCGGGAGGGCATCTCCTACAATGAGCAGTTCTTC.

This sequence joins TRBV19 and TRBJ1-1; D may be TRBD1 (5 bases). The CDR3 extends over 15 amino acids. Germline V lookup: CDR1 LNHDA, CDR2 SQIVND (reference sequence). V dropped 7 bases and J dropped 5 bases, with 20 bases sitting between them. The CDR3 loop reads CASTLGGGVGTEAFF. For the CDR3, the DNA is TGTGCCAGTACCCTGGGAGGAGGGGTAGGGACTGAAGCTTTCTTT.

This clone has only a few counts. The V and J genes are TRBV29-1 and TRBJ2-1, with 9 bases fitting TRBD1. The trim removed 5 bases at V and 7 bases at J, leaving 6 bases unmatched. CDR3 length: 13 residues. Germline CDR1 and CDR2: SQVTM and ANQGSEA. CDR3 sequence reads: CSVPMTGGNEQFF. The CDR3 coding sequence is TGCAGCGTTCCTATGACAGGGGGGAATGAGCAGTTCTTC.

J is TRBJ2-1 and V is TRBV6-1; no clear D. Germline loops: CDR1 MNHNS, CDR2 SASEGT. V was clipped by 8 bases and J by 9 bases, with 14 bases between them. The CDR3 consists of 12 residues. CDR3 in amino acids: CASFMVVAEQFF. The DNA of the CDR3 is TGTGCCAGCTTTATGGTAGTTGCTGAGCAGTTCTTC.

This clone was recorded once. This chain uses TRBV6-5 with TRBJ2-1, with a weak D call TRBD2 (7 bases). Germline lookup yields CDR1 MNHEY and CDR2 SVGAGI. The V gene lost 2 bases and the J gene lost 4 bases, with 12 bases spanning the gap. This CDR3 region has 15 residues. In DNA form, the CDR3 reads TGTGCCAGCAGTTACGAGGGGGGGAGGTACAATGAGCAGTTCTTC. It encodes CASSYEGGRYNEQFF.

This clone was observed a few times. The V gene is TRBV5-1, the J gene TRBJ2-1; no definite D call. The CDR3 spans 12 residues. Per the germline V gene, CDR1 is SGHRS and CDR2 is YFSETQ. Trimming removed 0 bases at V and 7 bases at J, with 5 bases between. The CDR3 loop is CASSLGPNEQFF. The DNA for the CDR3 is TGCGCCAGCAGCTTGGGTCCGAATGAGCAGTTCTTC.

The gene calls are TRBV5-1 and TRBJ1-1, with 7 bases matching TRBD1. Germline CDR1 is SGHRS and CDR2 is YFSETQ. The CDR3 is 14 residues long. V lost 0 bases, J lost 4 bases, and 3 bases stayed unmatched. CDR3 sequence reads: CASSLGQGPTEAFF. For the CDR3, the DNA is TGCGCCAGCAGCTTGGGACAGGGACCCACTGAAGCTTTCTTT.

V gene TRBV4-3 combines with J gene TRBJ1-2; weak D call: TRBD1 (6 bases). This CDR3 is built from 15 residues. The V end was cut by 4 bases, the J end by 10 bases, with 22 bases between. The germline gives CDR1 LGHNA, CDR2 YSLEER. The CDR3 reads CASSPNRANPGPYTF. CDR3 coding DNA: TGCGCCAGCAGCCCCAACAGGGCAAACCCCGGACCCTACACCTTC.

The chain is built from TRBV7-3 and TRBJ2-2; TRBD2 might be the D (7 bases). There are 17 residues in the CDR3. Trimming pared 5 bases from V and 1 base from J, leaving 17 bases between. Germline V gene lookup returns CDR1 SGHTA and CDR2 FQGTGA. CDR3 in DNA: TGTGCCAGCAGCCCTGGGGGGGCTCAGATGAACACCGGGGAGCTGTTTTTT. Protein: CASSPGGAQMNTGELFF. Combining the CDR3 with reference TRBV7-3 and TRBJ2-2 gives the whole variable domain GAGVSQTPSNKVTEKGKYVELRCDPISGHTALYWYRQSLGQGPEFLIYFQGTGAADDSGLPNDRFFAVRPEGSVSTLKIQRTERGDSAVYLCASSPGGAQMNTGELFFGEGSRLTVL.

The chain links TRBV7-2 to TRBJ1-6; perhaps TRBD1 as D (5 bases). This CDR3 contains 14 residues. Trimming took 8 bases from V and 7 from J, leaving 15 bases between them. Germline V CDR1 and CDR2: SGHTA, FQGNSA. The CDR3 region is CASGNRIVNSPLHF. DNA of the CDR3: TGTGCCAGCGGAAACAGGATTGTGAATTCACCCCTCCACTTT. Filled out from reference TRBV7-2 and TRBJ1-6, the complete variable domain reads GAGVSQSPSNKVTEKGKDVELRCDPISGHTALYWYRQSLGQGLEFLIYFQGNSAPDKSGLPSDRFSAERTGGSVSTLTIQRTQQEDSAVYLCASGNRIVNSPLHFGNGTRLTVT.

This chain links TRBV4-3 with TRBJ1-4; D unresolved. Trimming left V 2 bases short and J 0 bases short, with 7 bases between. This CDR3 has 15 residues. The germline CDR1 and CDR2 sequences are LGHNA and YSLEER. CDR3 DNA sequence: TGCGCCAGCAGCCAATTACACGCAACTAATGAAAAACTGTTTTTT. Translating gives CASSQLHATNEKLFF.

The gene calls are TRBV30 and TRBJ2-3; D possibly corresponds to TRBD2 (5 bases). Germline V CDR1 and CDR2: GTSNPN, SVGIG (reference sequence). CDR3 length equals 12 residues. The V end was cut by 4 bases, the J end by 4 bases, with 9 bases between. The CDR3 loop is CAWKGSPDTQYF. The CDR3 DNA follows: TGTGCCTGGAAAGGGAGCCCAGATACGCAGTATTTT.

The chain employs TRBV30 and TRBJ2-7; TRBD2 matches 9 bases. Germline V gene data show CDR1 as GTSNPN and CDR2 as SVGIG (reference sequence). V lost 3 bases, J lost 6 bases, and 12 bases stayed unmatched. There are 15 residues in the CDR3. This chain's CDR3 is CAWRAPGTSTGEQYF. CDR3 sequence (DNA): TGTGCCTGGAGAGCGCCCGGGACTAGCACGGGCGAGCAGTACTTC.

A remark on this clone: Other nucleotide sequences in the sample specify the same CDR3. The rearrangement links TRBV7-2 to TRBJ2-3, with 7 bases that match TRBD2. This CDR3 is 14 amino acids long. V shed 3 bases, J shed 2 bases, and the junction held 2 bases outside the gene matches. The germline gives CDR1 SGHTA, CDR2 FQGNSA. The CDR3 DNA sequence: TGTGCCAGCAGCTTCAGCGGGGCCACAGATACGCAGTATTTT. Translated: CASSFSGATDTQYF.

This clone was seen a handful of times. The CDR3 loop reads CAWSPQVSNQPQHF. CDR3 coding DNA: TGTGCCTGGAGTCCACAGGTTAGCAATCAGCCCCAGCATTTT. The rearrangement joins TRBV30 to TRBJ1-5; weak D call: TRBD1 (5 bases). Trimming took off 2 bases at V and 0 bases at J, with 8 bases between the two ends. Per germline, CDR1 GTSNPN and CDR2 SVGIG (reference sequence). This CDR3 has 14 amino acids.

This rearrangement joins TRBV7-3 to TRBJ2-5, with 12 nucleotides matching TRBD2. V trimming: 2 bases; J trimming: 5 bases; junction bases outside the gene matches: 9. The germline V gene encodes CDR1 SGHTA and CDR2 FQGTGA. The CDR3 consists of 17 residues. The CDR3 coding sequence is TGTGCCAGCAGCTTAGGGCTAGCGGGAGGGCCTGGGGAGACCCAGTACTTC. Translated, it gives CASSLGLAGGPGETQYF.

The chain uses TRBV6-5 and TRBJ2-7; TRBD1 matches 7 bases. The ends lost 0 bases at V and 2 bases at J; junction bases unmatched: 4. This CDR3 region has 15 residues. Germline values: CDR1 MNHEY, CDR2 SVGAGI. CDR3 amino acids: CASSYSPGQTYEQYF. The CDR3 nucleotides read TGTGCCAGCAGTTACTCACCGGGACAGACCTACGAGCAGTACTTC.